The 25 T cell receptor beta chains below were found in one sample sequenced in a study of blood T cell repertoires in COVID-19. Only in-frame clones appear in the TCRdb table, and some are missing; sequencing was by immunoSEQ multiplex PCR. The sample gives some 83,000 clones, 72% of which show up once; 13% to 15% is in the top ten. The specimen sequenced was peripheral blood. All receptors come from an elderly woman with acute or convalescent COVID-19.

This chain connects TRBV6-5 to TRBJ1-2, with D possibly matching TRBD1 (6 bases). V was cut by 8 bases and J by 4 bases, with 20 bases left in between. The CDR3 is 15 amino acids. Germline CDR1 and CDR2: MNHEY and SVGAGI. CDR3 in DNA: TGTGCCAGCTCAAACTCCCGGGGGGCCCTCTATGGCTACACCTTC. Protein sequence: CASSNSRGALYGYTF.

The chain employs TRBV7-9 and TRBJ2-7; 7 nucleotides line up with TRBD1. With 4 bases clipped from V and 2 bases from J, the junction kept 5 bases outside the gene matches. The germline V gene encodes CDR1 SEHNR and CDR2 FQNEAQ (reference sequence). The CDR3 is 14 residues long. This chain's CDR3 is CASSSGQWAYEQYF. In nucleotides, the CDR3 is TGTGCCAGCAGCTCGGGACAGTGGGCCTACGAGCAGTACTTC.

The rearrangement links TRBV6-6 to TRBJ1-2; 10 bases line up with TRBD1. V shed 5 bases and J 2 bases; nucleotides not matched to a gene: 11. Germline assignment: CDR1 MNHNY and CDR2 SVGAGI (reference sequence). This CDR3 has 17 amino acids. This CDR3 is CASSLRQGAMGNYGYTF. The CDR3 nucleotides read TGTGCCAGCAGTCTCCGACAGGGGGCGATGGGAAACTATGGCTACACCTTC.

This clone came up a few times. This rearrangement joins TRBV2 to TRBJ2-1; a possible D gene is TRBD1 (6 bases). Trimming removed 5 bases from V and 3 bases from J, with 8 bases in between. In germline, CDR1 is SNHLY, CDR2 FYNNEI. This CDR3 has 13 amino acids. CDR3 loop: CASSPDSYNEQFF. The CDR3, as DNA: TGTGCCAGCAGTCCGGACAGCTACAATGAGCAGTTCTTC.

This chain links TRBV6-5 with TRBJ1-6; D call uncertain. Looked up from germline, CDR1 is MNHEY and CDR2 is SVGAGI. This CDR3 has 12 residues. With 7 bases removed from V and 13 bases from J, the gap between germline ends came to 14 bases. The CDR3 sequence: CASTGGAKPLHF. CDR3 bases: TGTGCCAGCACTGGCGGCGCGAAGCCCCTCCACTTT.

The CDR3 here is CASRVLTGHYGYTF. As DNA, the CDR3 is TGTGCCAGCAGAGTCTTGACAGGGCACTATGGCTACACCTTC. The genes are TRBV6-5 and TRBJ1-2; 7 bases align to TRBD1. Germline V gene data show CDR1 as MNHEY and CDR2 as SVGAGI. J gave up 3 bases and V 6 bases, and 7 bases lay outside the gene matches. The CDR3 consists of 14 residues.

The V and J genes are TRBV3-1 (or the pseudogene TRBV3-2) and TRBJ1-2; 8 bases line up with TRBD1. The CDR3 length is 14 residues. V lost 1 base, J lost 5 bases, and 3 bases stayed unmatched. Per germline, CDR1 LGHDT and CDR2 YNNKEL (reference sequence). The CDR3 coding sequence is TGTGCCAGCAGCCAAGGTGGACAGGGATATGGCTACACCTTC. It codes for CASSQGGQGYGYTF.

The gene calls are TRBV12-5 and TRBJ2-5, with a weak D call TRBD2 (6 bases). The CDR3 sequence is 15 residues long. Trimming cost V 5 bases and J 2 bases, with 15 bases left between them. Per germline, CDR1 LGHNT and CDR2 FRNRAP. CDR3 sequence reads: CASGGSGRGQETQYF. CDR3 in DNA: TGTGCTAGTGGTGGTTCCGGGCGGGGACAAGAGACCCAGTACTTC.

V and J are TRBV5-1 and TRBJ1-3; D gene uncertain. CDR1 is SGHRS and CDR2 is YFSETQ in the germline V gene. V was pared by 1 base and J by 0 bases, with 11 bases between. This CDR3 has 16 residues. The DNA for the CDR3 is TGCGCCAGCAGCTTGCTCGGGGTTAGCTCTGGAAACACCATATATTTT. This gives the protein CASSLLGVSSGNTIYF.

The V and J genes are TRBV5-5 and TRBJ1-1; D gene ambiguous. The CDR3 is 13 residues long. V was cut by 0 bases and J by 11 bases, with 14 bases left in between. In germline, CDR1 is SGHKS, CDR2 YYEKEE (reference sequence). In nucleotides, the CDR3 is TGTGCCAGCAGCTTGGATCTATTAGCGCGTGCTTTCTTT. Its translation: CASSLDLLARAFF.

This clone was counted only a few times. The chain carries TRBV6-1 and TRBJ1-5, with unresolved D. Germline values: CDR1 MNHNS, CDR2 SASEGT. The CDR3 is made up of 15 amino acids. V was shortened by 2 bases and J by 2 bases, with 10 bases between the two germline ends. The CDR3 DNA follows: TGTGCCAGCAGTGAAATCGGTTTAGGCAATCAGCCCCAGCATTTT. Its translation: CASSEIGLGNQPQHF.

The gene calls are TRBV18 and TRBJ2-1; 9 bases map to TRBD1. This CDR3 has 14 amino acids. V trimming: 5 bases; J trimming: 3 bases; junction bases outside the gene matches: 2. CDR1 is KGHSH and CDR2 is LQKENI in the germline V gene. DNA for the CDR3: TGTGCCAGCTCAGAGGGACAGGGCTACAATGAGCAGTTCTTC. Translating gives CASSEGQGYNEQFF.

The rearrangement uses TRBV5-6 and TRBJ1-3; unclear D gene. V lost 0 bases to trimming and J lost 0 bases, with 7 bases between them. The CDR3 totals 15 residues. The germline V gene has CDR1 SGHDT and CDR2 YYEEEE. This CDR3 is CASSLGPVSGNTIYF. DNA of the CDR3: TGTGCCAGCAGCTTGGGGCCAGTCTCTGGAAACACCATATATTTT.

This chain joins TRBV4-3 and TRBJ2-7; 8 bases agree with TRBD1. V trimming: 3 bases; J trimming: 2 bases; junction bases outside the gene matches: 6. The CDR3 is 15 residues long. Per the germline V gene, CDR1 is LGHNA and CDR2 is YSLEER. This CDR3 is CASSQRTGSTYEQYF. In nucleotides, the CDR3 is TGCGCCAGCAGCCAGAGGACAGGGTCTACCTACGAGCAGTACTTC.

A few counts support this clone. The chain carries TRBV2 and TRBJ2-7; 7 bases match TRBD1. Per the germline V gene, CDR1 is SNHLY and CDR2 is FYNNEI. The CDR3 consists of 15 residues. The J segment lost 0 bases and the V segment lost 4 bases, leaving 6 bases of the junction unmatched. The CDR3 is CASSGGQRNSYEQYF. The CDR3 region has the DNA TGTGCCAGCAGTGGGGGACAGCGAAACTCCTACGAGCAGTACTTC.

The chain employs TRBV29-1 and TRBJ1-6, with 7 bases matching TRBD1. There are 13 residues in the CDR3. CDR1 and CDR2 from the germline V gene are SQVTM and ANQGSEA. The ends lost 6 bases at V and 7 bases at J; junction bases unmatched: 6. The CDR3 is CSVRQGPNSPLHF. DNA of the CDR3: TGCAGCGTCCGACAGGGTCCCAATTCACCCCTCCACTTT. Using reference TRBV29-1 and TRBJ1-6 for the parts outside the CDR3, the full variable domain is SAVISQKPSRDICQRGTSLTIQCQVDSQVTMMFWYRQQPGQSLTLIATANQGSEATYESGFVIDKFPISRPNLTFSTLTVSNMSPEDSSIYLCSVRQGPNSPLHFGNGTRLTVT.

This clone was picked up a small number of times. This chain joins TRBV7-2 and TRBJ1-1; D may be TRBD1 (5 bases). Trimming cost V 5 bases and J 12 bases, with 19 bases left between them. Germline loops: CDR1 SGHTA, CDR2 FQGNSA. CDR3 length: 13 residues. The CDR3 spells CASSLGTGRETFF. DNA for the CDR3: TGTGCCAGCAGCCTCGGGACTGGTCGAGAGACTTTCTTT. Filled out from reference TRBV7-2 and TRBJ1-1, the complete variable domain reads GAGVSQSPSNKVTEKGKDVELRCDPISGHTALYWYRQSLGQGLEFLIYFQGNSAPDKSGLPSDRFSAERTGGSVSTLTIQRTQQEDSAVYLCASSLGTGRETFFGQGTRLTVV.

The chain employs TRBV23-1 and TRBJ1-3; 9 bases are shared with TRBD1. TRBV23-1 is labeled an ORF, and its function is uncertain. The CDR3 is 16 residues long. Trimming removed 7 bases from V and 7 bases from J; junction bases left unmatched: 14. CDR3 DNA sequence: TGCGCCAGCACAAGAAGAACCGGGACAGGGTGTAACACCATATATTTT. Residues: CASTRRTGTGCNTIYF.

The V gene is TRBV23-1, the J gene TRBJ2-1, with a tentative D call TRBD2 (5 bases). TRBV23-1 qualifies as an ORF whose function is uncertain. There are 14 residues in the CDR3. The V and J ends lost 10 bases and 1 base respectively, with 14 bases between them. The CDR3 loop reads CAITSGKSYNEQFF. The CDR3 coding sequence is TGCGCCATTACAAGCGGCAAGTCCTACAATGAGCAGTTCTTC.

V gene TRBV11-2 combines with J gene TRBJ2-1; the D gene is possibly TRBD2 (6 bases). CDR3 length: 16 residues. Germline loops: CDR1 SGHAT, CDR2 FQNNGV. V was clipped by 6 bases and J by 5 bases, with 20 bases between them. This CDR3 reads CASSKRLGGENNEQFF. The CDR3 DNA sequence: TGTGCCAGCAGTAAAAGACTGGGCGGGGAGAACAATGAGCAGTTCTTC.

The rearrangement uses TRBV3-1 (or the pseudogene TRBV3-2) and TRBJ2-1; 11 bases agree with TRBD2. The germline V gene encodes CDR1 LGHDT and CDR2 YNNKEL (reference sequence). V dropped 8 bases and J dropped 6; count of bases not matched to a gene: 3. The CDR3 sequence is 13 residues long. Here the CDR3 DNA reads TGTGCCAGCTCGGGACTAGCGGTCAATGAGCAGTTCTTC. This sequence encodes CASSGLAVNEQFF.

The rearrangement joins TRBV5-4 to TRBJ1-1; TRBD1 aligns across 12 bases. This CDR3 has 16 amino acids. V lost 4 bases and J lost 1; bases outside the gene matches: 5. Germline loops: CDR1 SGHNT, CDR2 YYREEE (reference sequence). CDR3 in amino acids: CASSTGQGARNTEAFF. In DNA form, the CDR3 reads TGTGCCAGCAGCACGGGACAGGGGGCGAGGAACACTGAAGCTTTCTTT.

CDR3 amino acids: CASSDLSGGETQYF. The CDR3 DNA reads TGTGCCAGCAGCGATCTTTCGGGGGGGGAGACCCAGTACTTC. J is TRBJ2-5 and V is TRBV14, with 8 bases matching TRBD2. The V segment lost 5 bases and the J segment 5 bases; nucleotides outside the gene matches: 7. CDR1 is SGHDN and CDR2 is FVKESK in the germline V gene. The CDR3 has 14 amino acids.

This clone showed up just a few times. The chain is built from TRBV29-1 and TRBJ1-2; TRBD1 might be the D (6 bases). The CDR3 runs 11 residues. Germline CDR1 is SQVTM and CDR2 is ANQGSEA. V was pared by 4 bases and J by 9 bases, with 12 bases between. The CDR3 DNA sequence: TGCAGCGTTGGACAGGCCCCCAGCTACACCTTC. Its translation is CSVGQAPSYTF.

This chain links TRBV10-3 with TRBJ1-3, with D perhaps TRBD1 (6 bases). This CDR3 has 14 amino acids. The germline CDR1 and CDR2 sequences are ENHRY and SYGVKD. Trimming cost V 10 bases and J 0 bases, with 13 bases left between them. In nucleotides, the CDR3 is TGTGCCACCCTACAGGGCTTCTCTGGAAACACCATATATTTT. This translates into CATLQGFSGNTIYF.